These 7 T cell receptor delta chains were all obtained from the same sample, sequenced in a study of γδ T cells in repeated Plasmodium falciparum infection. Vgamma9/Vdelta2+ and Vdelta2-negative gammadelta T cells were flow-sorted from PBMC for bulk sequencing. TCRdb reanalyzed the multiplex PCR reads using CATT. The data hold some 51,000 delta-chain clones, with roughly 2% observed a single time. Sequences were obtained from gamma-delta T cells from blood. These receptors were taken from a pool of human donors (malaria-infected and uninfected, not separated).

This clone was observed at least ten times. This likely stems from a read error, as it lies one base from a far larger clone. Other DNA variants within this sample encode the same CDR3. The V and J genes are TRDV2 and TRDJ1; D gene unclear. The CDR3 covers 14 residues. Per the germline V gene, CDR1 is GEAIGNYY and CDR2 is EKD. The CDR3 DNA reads TGTGCCTGTGACAAGGTAGGGGTCGTCGATAAGCTCATCTTT. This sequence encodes CACDKVGVVDKLIF.

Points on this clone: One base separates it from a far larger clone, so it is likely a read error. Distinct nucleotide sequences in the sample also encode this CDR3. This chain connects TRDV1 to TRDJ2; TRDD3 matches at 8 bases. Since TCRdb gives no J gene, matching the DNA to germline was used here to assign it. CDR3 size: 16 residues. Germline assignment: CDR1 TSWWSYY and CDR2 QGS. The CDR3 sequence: CALGERGIRLAAQLFF. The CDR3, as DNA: TGTGCCCTTGGGGAACGAGGGATACGTTTAGCAGCACAACTCTTCTTT.

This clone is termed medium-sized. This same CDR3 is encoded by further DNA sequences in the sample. The CDR3 nucleotides read TGTGCTCTTGGGGAAATTTTATGGGGTCTAGGAGGGGATATTGCCGATAAACTCATCTTT. Translation gives CALGEILWGLGGDIADKLIF. This sequence joins TRDV1 and TRDJ1; 7 bases align to TRDD3. The CDR3 has 20 amino acids. In germline, CDR1 is TSWWSYY, CDR2 QGS. V shed 2 bases and J 3 bases; nucleotides not matched to a gene: 21.

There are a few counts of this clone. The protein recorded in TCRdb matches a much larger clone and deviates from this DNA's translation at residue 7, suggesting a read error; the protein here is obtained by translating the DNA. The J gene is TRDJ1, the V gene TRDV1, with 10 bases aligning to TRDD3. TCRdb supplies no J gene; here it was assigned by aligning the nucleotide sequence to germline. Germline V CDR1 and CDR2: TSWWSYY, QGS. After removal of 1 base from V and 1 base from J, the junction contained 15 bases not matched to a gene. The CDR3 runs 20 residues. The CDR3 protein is CALGERLPRWGIYSTDKLIF. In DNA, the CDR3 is TGTGCTCTTGGGGAACGACTCCCCCGCTGGGGGATATATTCCACCGATAAACTCATCTTT.

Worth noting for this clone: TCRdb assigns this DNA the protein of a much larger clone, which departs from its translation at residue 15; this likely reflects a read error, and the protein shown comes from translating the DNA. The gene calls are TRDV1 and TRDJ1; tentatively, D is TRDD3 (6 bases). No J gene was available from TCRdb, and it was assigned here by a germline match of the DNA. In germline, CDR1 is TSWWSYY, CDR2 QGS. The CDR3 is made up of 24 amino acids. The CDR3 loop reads CALGELDASDFPYWEICGTDELIF. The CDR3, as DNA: TGTGCTCTTGGGGAACTAGATGCATCTGACTTCCCGTACTGGGAGATATGTGGTACCGATGAACTCATCTTT.

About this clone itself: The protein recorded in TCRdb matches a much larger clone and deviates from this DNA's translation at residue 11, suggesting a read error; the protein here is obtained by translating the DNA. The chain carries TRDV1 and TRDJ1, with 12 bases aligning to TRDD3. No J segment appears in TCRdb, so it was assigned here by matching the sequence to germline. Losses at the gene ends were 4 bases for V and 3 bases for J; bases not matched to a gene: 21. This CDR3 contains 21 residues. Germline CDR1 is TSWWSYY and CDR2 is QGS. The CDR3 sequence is CALGVPRAFFHYWGIPDKLIF. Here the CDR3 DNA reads TGTGCTCTTGGGGTCCCACGGGCCTTCTTTCATTACTGGGGGATACCCGATAAACTCATCTTT.

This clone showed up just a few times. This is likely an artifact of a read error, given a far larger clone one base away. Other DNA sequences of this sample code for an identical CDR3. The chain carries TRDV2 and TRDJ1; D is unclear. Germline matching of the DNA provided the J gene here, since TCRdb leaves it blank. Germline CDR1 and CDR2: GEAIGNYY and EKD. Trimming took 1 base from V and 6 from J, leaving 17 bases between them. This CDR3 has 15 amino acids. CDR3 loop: CACDTRGPPGHKLIF. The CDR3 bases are TGTGCCTGTGACACTCGGGGTCCACCAGGGCATAAACTCATCTTT.